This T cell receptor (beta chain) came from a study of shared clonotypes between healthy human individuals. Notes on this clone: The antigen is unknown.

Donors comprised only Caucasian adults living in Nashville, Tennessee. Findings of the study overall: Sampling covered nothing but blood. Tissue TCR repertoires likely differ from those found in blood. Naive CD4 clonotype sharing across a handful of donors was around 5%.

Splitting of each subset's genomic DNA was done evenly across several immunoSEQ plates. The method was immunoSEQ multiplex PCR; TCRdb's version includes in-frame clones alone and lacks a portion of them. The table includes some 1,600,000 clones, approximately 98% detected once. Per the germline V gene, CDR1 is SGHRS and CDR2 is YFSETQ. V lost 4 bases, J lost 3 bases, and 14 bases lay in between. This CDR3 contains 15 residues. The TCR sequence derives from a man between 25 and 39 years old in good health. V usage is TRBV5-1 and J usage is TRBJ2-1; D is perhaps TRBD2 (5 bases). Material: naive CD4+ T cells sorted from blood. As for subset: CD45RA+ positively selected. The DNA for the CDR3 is TGCGCCAGCAGCCCGGTTGAGGACTTCTACAATGAGCAGTTCTTC. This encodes CASSPVEDFYNEQFF. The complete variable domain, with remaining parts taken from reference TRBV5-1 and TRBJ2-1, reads KAGVTQTPRYLIKTRGQQVTLSCSPISGHRSVSWYQQTPGQGLQFLFEYFSETQRNKGNFPGRFSGRQFSNSRSEMNVSTLELGDSALYLCASSPVEDFYNEQFFGPGTRLTVL.